The next 18 T cell receptor beta chains were all read from a single sample in a study of cytomegalovirus exposure and HLA in healthy donors. Clones were sequenced by immunoSEQ multiplex PCR, and TCRdb holds only the in-frame ones, with some missing. The table has tens of thousands of clones, roughly nine tenths seen once. The sequenced material came from PBMCs. All receptors come from a woman in her late teens or twenties in good health and CMV-seropositive.

V usage is TRBV7-2 and J usage is TRBJ2-1; tentative D call: TRBD1 (8 bases). The germline V gene has CDR1 SGHTA and CDR2 FQGNSA. Between the trimmed V and J ends, which lost 4 bases and 8 bases, there was a span of 15 bases. The CDR3 covers 14 residues. DNA of the CDR3: TGTGCCAGCAGCTACAGGGGGAGGGACGATGAGCAGTTCTTC. It codes for CASSYRGRDDEQFF.

CDR3 DNA sequence: TGTGCCAGCAGCCAAGAAGCGTCGACTAGCGGGGGGGCGGGCACCAGAGAGACCCAGTACTTC. This sequence encodes CASSQEASTSGGAGTRETQYF. The chain joins TRBV4-2 to TRBJ2-5; 14 bases are a match to TRBD2. Germline CDR1 and CDR2: LGHNA and YNFKEQ. The CDR3 extends over 21 amino acids. The trim removed 0 bases at V and 4 bases at J, leaving 16 bases unmatched.

J is TRBJ1-2 and V is TRBV28; TRBD1 matches 10 bases. V lost 6 bases, J lost 8 bases, and 9 bases stayed unmatched. From germline, CDR1 is MDHEN and CDR2 SYDVKM. The CDR3 is made up of 14 amino acids. CDR3 in amino acids: CASRPGDRGGGYTF. In nucleotides, the CDR3 is TGTGCCAGCAGGCCCGGGGACAGGGGAGGAGGCTACACCTTC.

J is TRBJ1-1 and V is TRBV10-3, with 7 bases lining up with TRBD1. Germline values: CDR1 ENHRY, CDR2 SYGVKD. The J segment lost 0 bases and the V segment lost 6 bases, leaving 10 bases of the junction unmatched. The CDR3 is 16 amino acids. The CDR3 region has the DNA TGTGCCATCAGCCTAACAGGGGAGGTGATGAACACTGAAGCTTTCTTT. Residues: CAISLTGEVMNTEAFF.

The chain links TRBV7-9 to TRBJ2-3, with TRBD2 identical over 7 bases. CDR1 is SEHNR and CDR2 is FQNEAQ in the germline V gene (reference sequence). After removal of 4 bases from V and 2 bases from J, the junction contained 15 bases not matched to a gene. This CDR3 is 18 amino acids long. The CDR3 bases are TGTGCCAGCAGCTCCAGAATATATAAAGCGGGGTCCACAGATACGCAGTATTTT. Encoded protein: CASSSRIYKAGSTDTQYF.

On this clone itself: The germline gene is not matched at one end of the junction; a read error may be the cause. The chain joins TRBV28 to TRBJ2-5; no clear D. This CDR3 has 16 residues. Germline values: CDR1 MDHEN, CDR2 SYDVKM. The CDR3 nucleotides read TGTGCCAGCAGGCCCGACGTGGCCCCTGATAAAGAGGCCCAGTACTTC. It is translated as CASRPDVAPDKEAQYF.

This clone was picked up one time. V and J are TRBV2 and TRBJ2-7, with D possibly matching TRBD2 (6 bases). The CDR3 runs 13 residues. The V and J ends lost 1 base and 6 bases respectively, with 10 bases between them. The V gene's germline CDR1 is SNHLY and CDR2 FYNNEI. The CDR3 is CASSEVLAREQYF. CDR3 coding DNA: TGTGCCAGCAGTGAAGTACTAGCTCGCGAGCAGTACTTC.

The chain links TRBV4-3 to TRBJ2-6, with TRBD2 as a possible D gene (5 bases). The V end lost 1 base, the J end lost 4 bases, and 8 bases lay between the germline ends. This CDR3 is built from 15 residues. The germline V gene has CDR1 LGHNA and CDR2 YSLEER. CDR3 region: CASSQGGLGANVLTF. CDR3 sequence (DNA): TGCGCCAGCAGCCAAGGTGGACTCGGGGCCAACGTCCTGACTTTC.

The rearrangement joins TRBV4-2 to TRBJ2-2; TRBD2 matches 7 bases. J lost 8 bases, V lost 1 base, and 10 bases had no gene match. Germline V CDR1 and CDR2: LGHNA, YNFKEQ. The CDR3 contains 16 residues. CDR3 DNA: TGTGCCAGCAGCCAAGTTCGGAACGGACTAGGGGGGGAGCTGTTTTTT. Its translation: CASSQVRNGLGGELFF.

CDR3 amino acids: CASSRSGETQYF. CDR3 bases: TGTGCCAGTAGTAGGAGTGGAGAGACCCAGTACTTC. The V and J genes are TRBV19 and TRBJ2-5; D gene unclear. Germline V gene sequence: CDR1 LNHDA, CDR2 SQIVND (reference sequence). CDR3 length equals 12 residues. Trimming shortened V by 4 bases and J by 4 bases, and 7 bases separated the two germline ends.

CDR3 bases: TGTGCCAGCAGCTTATGGACAGAACAGCCCCAGCATTTT. It translates to CASSLWTEQPQHF. The rearrangement joins TRBV7-8 to TRBJ1-5; possible D gene TRBD1, 6 bases. Germline V gene data show CDR1 as SGHVS and CDR2 as FQNEAQ. V shed 2 bases and J shed 7 bases, with 9 bases lying between them. This CDR3 contains 13 residues.

The chain carries TRBV12-5 and TRBJ2-3, with D perhaps TRBD1 (5 bases). The V end lost 6 bases, the J end lost 5 bases, and 15 bases lay between the germline ends. The CDR3 is 14 amino acids. Germline lookup yields CDR1 LGHNT and CDR2 FRNRAP. The CDR3 reads CASGGNDSLDTQYF. As DNA, the CDR3 is TGTGCTAGTGGAGGGAATGACAGCCTAGATACGCAGTATTTT.

The V gene is TRBV5-1, the J gene TRBJ1-4; 9 nucleotides agree with TRBD1. Germline trimming cut 4 bases from V and 4 bases from J; bases unmatched to any gene: 2. There are 14 residues in the CDR3. CDR1 SGHRS and CDR2 YFSETQ come from the germline V gene. The CDR3 reads CASSGGQGNEKLFF. The DNA of the CDR3 is TGCGCCAGCAGCGGGGGACAGGGTAATGAAAAACTGTTTTTT.

The V and J genes are TRBV4-3 and TRBJ1-1; D may be TRBD1 (6 bases). V dropped 0 bases and J dropped 6 bases, with 17 bases sitting between them. From germline, CDR1 is LGHNA and CDR2 YSLEER. This CDR3 has 16 residues. The CDR3 coding sequence is TGCGCCAGCAGCCAAGAAATTTCGGGGGGCTGGTCTGAAGCTTTCTTT. It encodes CASSQEISGGWSEAFF.

This chain links TRBV2 with TRBJ1-4, with TRBD1 matching over 7 bases. The J segment lost 8 bases and the V segment lost 5 bases, leaving 5 bases of the junction unmatched. The CDR3 consists of 13 residues. Germline CDR1 reads SNHLY; CDR2 reads FYNNEI. CDR3 nucleotide sequence: TGTGCCAGCAGTACCAGGGGGTTCGAAAAACTGTTTTTT. This encodes CASSTRGFEKLFF.

This sequence joins TRBV10-2 and TRBJ1-1; a weak D match, TRBD1 (6 bases). V was trimmed by 5 bases and J by 3 bases, leaving 10 bases between them. Germline CDR1 reads WSHSY; CDR2 reads SAAADI. The CDR3 sequence is 13 residues long. CDR3 protein: CASSKGGYTEAFF. In DNA, the CDR3 is TGCGCCAGCAGTAAGGGGGGGTACACTGAAGCTTTCTTT.

This chain connects TRBV18 to TRBJ2-1; weak D call: TRBD2 (6 bases). Germline V CDR1 and CDR2: KGHSH, LQKENI. Between the trimmed V and J ends, which lost 4 bases and 2 bases, there was a span of 9 bases. The CDR3 loop spans 14 amino acids. CDR3 region: CASSLRETYNEQFF. In DNA, the CDR3 is TGTGCCAGCTCACTCCGGGAGACCTACAATGAGCAGTTCTTC.

This clone occurred once. V gene TRBV5-6 combines with J gene TRBJ1-3, with TRBD1 matching over 8 bases. This CDR3 is built from 16 residues. J lost 0 bases, V lost 4 bases, and 6 bases had no gene match. Germline V CDR1 and CDR2: SGHDT, YYEEEE. This chain's CDR3 is CASSEDRAFSGNTIYF. For the CDR3, the DNA is TGTGCCAGCAGCGAGGACAGGGCCTTCTCTGGAAACACCATATATTTT.